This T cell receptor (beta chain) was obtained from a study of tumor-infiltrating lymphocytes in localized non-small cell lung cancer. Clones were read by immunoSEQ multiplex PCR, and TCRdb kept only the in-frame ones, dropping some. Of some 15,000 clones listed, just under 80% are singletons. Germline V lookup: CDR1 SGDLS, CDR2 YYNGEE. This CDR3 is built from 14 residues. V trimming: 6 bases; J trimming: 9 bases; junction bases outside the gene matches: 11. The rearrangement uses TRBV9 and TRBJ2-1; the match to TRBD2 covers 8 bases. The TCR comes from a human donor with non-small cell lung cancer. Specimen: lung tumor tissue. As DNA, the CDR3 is TGTGCCAGCAACCCGGGGGGGACACTTCTTGAGCAGTTCTTC. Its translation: CASNPGGTLLEQFF.